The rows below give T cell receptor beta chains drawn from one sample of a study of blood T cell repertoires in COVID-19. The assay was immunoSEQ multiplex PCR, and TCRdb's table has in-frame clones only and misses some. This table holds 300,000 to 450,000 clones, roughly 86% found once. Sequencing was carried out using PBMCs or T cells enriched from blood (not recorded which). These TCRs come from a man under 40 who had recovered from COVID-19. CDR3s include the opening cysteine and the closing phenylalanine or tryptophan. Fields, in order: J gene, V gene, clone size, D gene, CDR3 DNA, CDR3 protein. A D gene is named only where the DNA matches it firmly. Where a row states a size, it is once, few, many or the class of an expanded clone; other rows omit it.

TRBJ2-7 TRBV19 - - TGTGCCAGTAGTATAGCAGTAGAGGGCTACGAGCAGTACTTC CASSIAVEGYEQYF
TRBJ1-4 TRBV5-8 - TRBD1 TGTGCCAGCAGCCTCGCGGGACAGGGGGCCAGAAAACTGTTTTTT CASSLAGQGARKLFF
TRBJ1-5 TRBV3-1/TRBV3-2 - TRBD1 TGTGCCAGCAGCTCACACGGGACAGCCAATCAGCCCCAGCATTTT CASSSHGTANQPQHF
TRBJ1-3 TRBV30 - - TGTGCCTGGAGTGTTTCAGGGGCGTTTGGAAACACCATATATTTT CAWSVSGAFGNTIYF
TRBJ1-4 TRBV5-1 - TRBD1 TGCGCCAGCAGCTTACTCGGACAGGGGGTGACAACTAATGAAAAACTGTTTTTT CASSLLGQGVTTNEKLFF
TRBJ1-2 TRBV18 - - TGTGCCAGCTCACCACCATCAGGTCTCTATGGCTACACCTTC CASSPPSGLYGYTF
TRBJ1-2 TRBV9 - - TGTGCCAGCAGCGCCGAAACCGGGGTGCCTTTTCGCACCTTC CASSAETGVPFRTF
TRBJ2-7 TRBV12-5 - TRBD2 TGTGCTAGTGGTTTAAGAACGACTAGCGGGGAGCAGTACTTC CASGLRTTSGEQYF
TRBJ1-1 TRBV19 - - TGTGCCAGTAAGTATCAGGGGAACACTGAAGCTTTCTTT CASKYQGNTEAFF
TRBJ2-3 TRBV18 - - TGTGCCAGCTCAACCCGGACAGTAGCAAGCACAGATACGCAGTATTTT CASSTRTVASTDTQYF
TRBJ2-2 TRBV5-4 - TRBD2 TGTGCCAGCAGCTTCCTGGCGGGGAGGGGGAACACCGGGGAGCTGTTTTTT CASSFLAGRGNTGELFF
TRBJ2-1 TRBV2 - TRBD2 TGTGCCAGCGTGAGCGGGGGCCAGGGTGAGCAGTTCTTC CASVSGGQGEQFF
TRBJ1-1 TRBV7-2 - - TGTGCCAGCAGCTTCGGACAGTTGAACACTGAAGCTTTCTTT CASSFGQLNTEAFF
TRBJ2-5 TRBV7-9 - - TGTGCCAGCAGCTTAGTTGCAGGGGATCAAGAGACCCAGTACTTC CASSLVAGDQETQYF
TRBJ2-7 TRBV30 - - TGTGCCTGGAAAGGCGGATCCCAACCATACGAGCAGTACTTC CAWKGGSQPYEQYF
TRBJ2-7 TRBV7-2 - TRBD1 TGTGCCAGCAGTTTGACAGGGCTATTGGGGGACTACGAGCAGTACTTC CASSLTGLLGDYEQYF
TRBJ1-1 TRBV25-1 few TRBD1 TGTGCCAGCTTTAAGCAGGGGGCCGCTGAAGCTTTCTTT CASFKQGAAEAFF
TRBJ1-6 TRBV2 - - TGTGCCAGCAGAGATATCCGGGAGTATAATTCACCCCTCCACTTT CASRDIREYNSPLHF
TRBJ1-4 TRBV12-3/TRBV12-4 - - TGTGCCAGCAGTTTAGCGCAGGGTGAAAAACTGTTTTTT CASSLAQGEKLFF